This T cell receptor beta chain emerged from a study of cytomegalovirus exposure and HLA in healthy donors. In the study overall: In an early release, HLA-typed donors contributed 90 million or so unique TCR sequences.

Study-wide points: Specificity of three CMV-associated chains for CMV antigens was verified in vitro.

Both 60 Vbeta primers and 13 Jbeta primers went into the PCR. Clones were read by immunoSEQ multiplex PCR, and TCRdb kept only the in-frame ones, dropping some. The data contain around 100,000 clones, roughly 84% of them seen just once; the ten biggest clones take up about 1.2%. A word on this clone: The antigen is unknown.

V lost 2 bases, J lost 7 bases, and 11 bases lay in between. The CDR3 runs to 14 residues. Per germline, CDR1 SGHAT and CDR2 FQNNGV. The sample comprised PBMCs. The chain uses TRBV11-2 and TRBJ1-4; D is perhaps TRBD1 (5 bases). This sequence originates from a woman younger than 35 in good health and CMV-seronegative. CDR3 bases: TGTGCCAGCAGCTTACCCTTCCAGGGTGAAAAACTGTTTTTT. This translates into CASSLPFQGEKLFF.